This T cell receptor beta chain was sequenced for a study of T cell responses to AZD1222 COVID-19 vaccine. As to this clone: Its antigen is as yet unknown.

Sequencing was performed with immunoSEQ multiplex PCR; in TCRdb, only in-frame clones are kept and a portion is missing. This sample carries around 120,000 clones, 88% of them seen once, and the ten largest clones take around 20%. Whole-study results and caveats: Spike-specific TCR repertoires showed rising breadth and depth after two AZD1222 doses. The sample set comprised mostly white British donors with more females, and clonal diversity was possibly underestimated. The study identified only five to seven AZD1222 recipients as seropositive at baseline. Dominant CD4 TCR responses targeted spike regions 160-218 and 743-854.

This clonotype was sampled from an adult in good health. Here the sequenced sample was peripheral blood, taken on day 0 of MenACWY control vaccination.

CDR3 nucleotides: TGTGCCAGCCTAGCGGTTACCGTCACCGGGGAGCTGTTTTTT. Protein product: CASLAVTVTGELFF. This chain connects TRBV6-5 to TRBJ2-2; 7 nucleotides align to TRBD2. Looked up from germline, CDR1 is MNHEY and CDR2 is SVGAGI. The CDR3 loop spans 14 amino acids. The ends lost 8 bases at V and 4 bases at J; junction bases unmatched: 7.